Each of the 13 T cell receptor beta chains below was sequenced from the same sample in a study of blood T cell repertoires in COVID-19. Assay used: immunoSEQ multiplex PCR; TCRdb lists only in-frame clones, some missing. The sample has under 60,000 clones, approximately 80% seen once. Input material: peripheral blood. These receptors all come from a human donor with active or convalescent COVID-19. The donor label of this sample is uncertain.

The J gene is TRBJ2-7, the V gene TRBV2, with 7 bases aligning to TRBD2. There are 16 residues in the CDR3. After removal of 6 bases from V and 3 bases from J, the junction contained 14 bases not matched to a gene. The germline CDR1 and CDR2 sequences are SNHLY and FYNNEI. The CDR3 protein is CASSGRLYSINYEQYF. In DNA, the CDR3 is TGTGCCAGCAGCGGGAGGCTATACAGCATCAACTACGAGCAGTACTTC.

The chain recombines TRBV4-1 with TRBJ2-7; D perhaps matches TRBD1 (5 bases). Germline V lookup: CDR1 MGHRA, CDR2 YSYEKL. Trimming removed 4 bases at V and 1 base at J, with 8 bases between. The CDR3 totals 13 residues. CDR3 DNA: TGCGCCAGCAGCCCGACAGAATCCTACGAGCAGTACTTC. Amino acid sequence: CASSPTESYEQYF.

This clone was observed once. The genes are TRBV6-2 or TRBV6-3 and TRBJ1-5; D ambiguous. V dropped 5 bases and J dropped 7 bases, with 9 bases sitting between them. CDR1 is MNHEY, CDR2 SVGEGT, per germline. The CDR3 is made up of 12 amino acids. The CDR3 DNA follows: TGTGCCAGCAGTGGGAGCGGGCAGCCCCAGCATTTT. Translation: CASSGSGQPQHF.

In this sample, this clone turned up once. V and J are TRBV6-5 and TRBJ2-5; TRBD1 matches 8 bases. J lost 9 bases, V lost 8 bases, and 11 bases had no gene match. CDR3 length equals 13 residues. The germline CDR1 and CDR2 sequences are MNHEY and SVGAGI. CDR3 bases: TGTGCCAGCGAGGACAGGGCGACCTCGGCCCAGTACTTC. Translating it yields CASEDRATSAQYF.

This clone was found once. The V gene is TRBV7-2, the J gene TRBJ2-7; D unclear. The CDR3 has 14 residues. Germline CDR1 is SGHTA and CDR2 is FQGNSA. Deletions cut 5 bases from V and 5 bases from J, with 16 bases between. The CDR3 bases are TGTGCCAGCAGCCTTTCGAGAGGCCCTCACGAGCAGTACTTC. Translating it yields CASSLSRGPHEQYF.

This clone was observed a single time. The V and J genes are TRBV3-1 (or the pseudogene TRBV3-2) and TRBJ2-1; possibly TRBD2 for D (6 bases). From germline, CDR1 is LGHDT and CDR2 YNNKEL (reference sequence). This CDR3 comprises 13 residues. The V end was cut by 4 bases, the J end by 6 bases, with 10 bases between. CDR3 sequence: CASSLLTSNEQFF. The CDR3 DNA follows: TGTGCCAGCAGCCTACTGACTAGCAATGAGCAGTTCTTC.

This clone was observed a handful of times. The gene calls are TRBV13 and TRBJ1-2; TRBD1 matches at 8 bases. The CDR3 is made up of 14 amino acids. V gave up 2 bases and J gave up 4 bases; unmatched junction bases: 3. The V gene's germline CDR1 is PRHDT and CDR2 FYEKMQ (reference sequence). The CDR3 DNA follows: TGTGCCAGCAGCTTACAGGGGGCGAGCTATGGCTACACCTTC. Translating gives CASSLQGASYGYTF.

This chain joins TRBV10-3 and TRBJ2-5; 7 bases agree with TRBD1. The germline CDR1 and CDR2 sequences are ENHRY and SYGVKD. The CDR3 consists of 13 residues. Trimming removed 8 bases from V and 1 base from J; junction bases left unmatched: 4. CDR3 loop: CAIGTGVQETQYF. CDR3 nucleotides: TGTGCCATCGGAACAGGGGTCCAAGAGACCCAGTACTTC.

J is TRBJ1-2 and V is TRBV7-9; D may be TRBD1 (5 bases). V was trimmed by 6 bases and J by 8 bases, leaving 22 bases between them. This CDR3 is built from 15 residues. CDR1 is SEHNR, CDR2 FQNEAQ, per germline (reference sequence). The CDR3 DNA reads TGTGCCAGCAGTCAAACGGCGGGGCGGAACGACGGCTACACCTTC. Amino acids: CASSQTAGRNDGYTF.

In nucleotides, the CDR3 is TGTGCCAGCAGTACTAAGGGGCAGGGACAGCCCCAGCATTTT. Encoded protein: CASSTKGQGQPQHF. The chain uses TRBV6-5 and TRBJ1-5; TRBD1 might be the D (5 bases). This CDR3 is 14 amino acids long. Trimming shortened V by 5 bases and J by 7 bases, and 15 bases separated the two germline ends. CDR1 is MNHEY and CDR2 is SVGAGI in the germline V gene.

The chain employs TRBV5-1 and TRBJ2-3; D is ambiguous. Germline CDR1 and CDR2: SGHRS and YFSETQ. V was shortened by 0 bases and J by 0 bases, with 5 bases between the two germline ends. The CDR3 totals 14 residues. CDR3 in amino acids: CASSLATSTDTQYF. CDR3 nucleotide sequence: TGCGCCAGCAGCTTGGCCACAAGCACAGATACGCAGTATTTT.

This clone was seen a handful of times. V usage is TRBV5-1 and J usage is TRBJ1-1, with 7 bases matching TRBD1. Germline lookup yields CDR1 SGHRS and CDR2 YFSETQ. With V trimmed by 1 base and J by 7 bases, 4 bases remained unmatched. There are 13 residues in the CDR3. The CDR3, as DNA: TGCGCCAGCAGCTTGCAGCGACAGGGTGAAGCTTTCTTT. Protein sequence: CASSLQRQGEAFF.

V usage is TRBV5-1 and J usage is TRBJ2-1; 8 nucleotides match TRBD1. Germline V gene lookup returns CDR1 SGHRS and CDR2 YFSETQ. This CDR3 has 15 residues. V lost 0 bases, J lost 1 base, and 0 bases stayed unmatched. The CDR3 bases are TGCGCCAGCAGCTTGGGGACAGGGTCCTACAATGAGCAGTTCTTC. Its protein is CASSLGTGSYNEQFF.